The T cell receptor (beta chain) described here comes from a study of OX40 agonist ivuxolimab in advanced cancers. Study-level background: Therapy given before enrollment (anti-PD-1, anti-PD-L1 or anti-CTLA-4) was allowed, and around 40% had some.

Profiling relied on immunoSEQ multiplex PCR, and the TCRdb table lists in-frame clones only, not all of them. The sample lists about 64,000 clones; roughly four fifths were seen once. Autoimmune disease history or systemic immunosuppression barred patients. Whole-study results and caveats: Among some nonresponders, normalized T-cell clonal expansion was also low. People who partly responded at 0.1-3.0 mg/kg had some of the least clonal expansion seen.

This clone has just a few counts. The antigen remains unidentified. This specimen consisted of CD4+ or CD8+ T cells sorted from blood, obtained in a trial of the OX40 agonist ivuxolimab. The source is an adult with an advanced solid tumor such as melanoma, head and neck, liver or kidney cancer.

CDR3 in DNA: TGTGCCAGCAGTTACGGTAGCGGGAGGGTGGAGACCCAGTACTTC. Its protein is CASSYGSGRVETQYF. The chain joins TRBV6-5 to TRBJ2-5, with 11 bases that match TRBD2. The V segment lost 2 bases and the J segment 5 bases; nucleotides outside the gene matches: 4. The CDR3 contains 15 residues. Germline V gene lookup returns CDR1 MNHEY and CDR2 SVGAGI.